The entry below describes one T cell receptor (beta chain). The target antigen is unknown. This specimen belongs to a study of shared clonotypes between healthy human individuals. General study findings and limits: Sharing across a few donors was seen in around 5% of naive CD4 clonotypes. Generally, naive subsets (rather than memory subsets) showed larger estimated richness.

The data were produced by immunoSEQ multiplex PCR, yet TCRdb's version contains in-frame clones alone and is incomplete. Found here are roughly 700,000 clones, around 91% of them singletons; the top ten hold 30% to 35%. What was sequenced was memory CD8+ T cells from PBMCs. Described subset: CD45RO+ cells pooled with CCR7-negative TemRA cells. This TCR derives from a man aged 18 to 35 in good health. Some clones in this sample may be carry-over from other donors' samples.

The DNA of the CDR3 is TGTGCCAGTAGTATTATAGGCGGAGAGACCCAGTACTTC. Its translation: CASSIIGGETQYF. The rearrangement uses TRBV19 and TRBJ2-5; D is unclear. Germline CDR1 is LNHDA and CDR2 is SQIVND (reference sequence). Trimming took 3 bases from V and 4 from J, leaving 9 bases between them. The CDR3 is made up of 13 amino acids.